This T cell receptor beta chain was profiled in a study of beta chain features in type 1 diabetes. The study's findings and limits: Small HLA sub-analyses could not settle whether HLA shapes TCRB rearrangement. Researchers report that Type 1 diabetes patients had moderately but significantly shorter TCRB CDR3s across all four CD4+ subsets. Comparison showed that naive, central memory and Treg TCRB repertoires appeared more similar among patients than among healthy donors.

The whole isolated RNA underwent reverse transcription, so sequencing captured expressed TCRB transcripts. Libraries were prepared by immunoSEQ multiplex PCR; TCRdb keeps only in-frame clonotypes and omits some of them. The data contain about 260,000 clones, about 70% of them singletons. Germline CDR1 and CDR2: ENHRY and SYGVKD. The CDR3 extends over 13 amino acids. V shed 4 bases and J shed 6 bases, with 13 bases lying between them. Blood was collected once per donor into heparin, averaging approximately 0.11 L. For this clone: Its antigen is unidentified.

The TCR originated in a man younger than 45 in good health. The chain has TRBV10-3 and TRBJ2-7, with D tentatively TRBD1 (5 bases). Sequencing input: naive CD4+ T cells from blood. The DNA for the CDR3 is TGTGCCATCAGTGTTAGCAGGGTGTCCGAGCAGTACTTC. This sequence encodes CAISVSRVSEQYF.